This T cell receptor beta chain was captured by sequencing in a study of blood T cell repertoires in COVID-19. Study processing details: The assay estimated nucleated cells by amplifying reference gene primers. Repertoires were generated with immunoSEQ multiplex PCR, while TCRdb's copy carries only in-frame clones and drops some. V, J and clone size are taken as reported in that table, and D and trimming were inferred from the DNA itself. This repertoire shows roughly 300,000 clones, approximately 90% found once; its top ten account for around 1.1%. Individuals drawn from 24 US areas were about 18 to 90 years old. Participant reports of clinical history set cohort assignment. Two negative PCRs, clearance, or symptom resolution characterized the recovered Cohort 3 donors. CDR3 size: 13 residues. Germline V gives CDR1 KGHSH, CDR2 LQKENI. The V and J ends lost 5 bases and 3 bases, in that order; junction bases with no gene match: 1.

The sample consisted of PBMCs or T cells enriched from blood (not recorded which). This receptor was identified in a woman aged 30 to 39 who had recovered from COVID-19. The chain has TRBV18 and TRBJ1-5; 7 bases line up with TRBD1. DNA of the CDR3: TGTGCCAGCTCAACAGGGGTCAATCAGCCCCAGCATTTT. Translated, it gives CASSTGVNQPQHF. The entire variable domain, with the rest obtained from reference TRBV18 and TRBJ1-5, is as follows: NAGVMQNPRHLVRRRGQEARLRCSPMKGHSHVYWYRQLPEEGLKFMVYLQKENIIDESGMPKERFSAEFPKEGPSILRIQQVVRGDSAAYFCASSTGVNQPQHFGDGTRLSIL.